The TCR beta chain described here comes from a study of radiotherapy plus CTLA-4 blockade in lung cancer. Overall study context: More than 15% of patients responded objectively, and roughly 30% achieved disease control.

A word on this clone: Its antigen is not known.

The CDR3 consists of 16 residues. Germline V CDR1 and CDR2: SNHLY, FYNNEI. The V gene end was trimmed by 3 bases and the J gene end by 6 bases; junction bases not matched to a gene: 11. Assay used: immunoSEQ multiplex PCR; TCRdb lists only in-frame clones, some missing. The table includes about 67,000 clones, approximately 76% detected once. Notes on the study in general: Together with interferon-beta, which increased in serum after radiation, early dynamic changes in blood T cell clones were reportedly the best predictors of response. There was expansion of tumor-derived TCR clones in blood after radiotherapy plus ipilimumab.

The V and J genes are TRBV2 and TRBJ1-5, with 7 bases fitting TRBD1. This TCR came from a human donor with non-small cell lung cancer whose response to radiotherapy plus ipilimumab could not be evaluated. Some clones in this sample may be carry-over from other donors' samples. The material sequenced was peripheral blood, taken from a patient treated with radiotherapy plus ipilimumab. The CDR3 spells CASSDQGGRRGQPQHF. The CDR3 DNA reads TGTGCCAGCAGTGACCAGGGGGGCAGGAGGGGTCAGCCCCAGCATTTT.